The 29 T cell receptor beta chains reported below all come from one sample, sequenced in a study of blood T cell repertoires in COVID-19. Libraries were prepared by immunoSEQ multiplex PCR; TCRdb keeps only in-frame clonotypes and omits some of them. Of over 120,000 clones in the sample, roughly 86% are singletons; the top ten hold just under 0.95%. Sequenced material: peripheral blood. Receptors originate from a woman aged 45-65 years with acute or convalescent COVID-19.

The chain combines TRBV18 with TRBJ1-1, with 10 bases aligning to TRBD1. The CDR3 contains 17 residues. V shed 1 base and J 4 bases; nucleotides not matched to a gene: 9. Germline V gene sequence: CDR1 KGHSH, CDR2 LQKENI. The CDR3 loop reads CASSPRDRGRRVTEAFF. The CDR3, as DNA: TGTGCCAGCTCACCACGGGACAGGGGACGACGGGTCACTGAAGCTTTCTTT.

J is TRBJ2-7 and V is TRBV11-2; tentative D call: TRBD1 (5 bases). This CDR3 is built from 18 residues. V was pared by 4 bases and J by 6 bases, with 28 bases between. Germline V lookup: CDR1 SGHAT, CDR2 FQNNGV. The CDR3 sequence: CASSSPLIWAGSSFEQYF. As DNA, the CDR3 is TGTGCCAGCAGCTCCCCCCTAATTTGGGCAGGGTCAAGTTTCGAGCAGTACTTC.

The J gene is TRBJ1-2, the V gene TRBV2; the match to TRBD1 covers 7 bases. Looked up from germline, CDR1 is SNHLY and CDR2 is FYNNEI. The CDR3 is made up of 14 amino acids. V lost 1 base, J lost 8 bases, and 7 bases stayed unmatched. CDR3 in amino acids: CASSEDRDSLGYTF. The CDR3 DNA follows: TGTGCCAGCAGTGAAGACAGGGACAGTCTCGGCTACACCTTC.

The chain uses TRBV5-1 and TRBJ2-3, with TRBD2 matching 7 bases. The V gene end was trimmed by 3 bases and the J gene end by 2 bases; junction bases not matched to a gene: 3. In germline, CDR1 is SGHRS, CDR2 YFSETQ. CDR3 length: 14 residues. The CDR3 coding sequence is TGCGCCAGCAGCTCGGGACTAAACACAGATACGCAGTATTTT. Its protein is CASSSGLNTDTQYF.

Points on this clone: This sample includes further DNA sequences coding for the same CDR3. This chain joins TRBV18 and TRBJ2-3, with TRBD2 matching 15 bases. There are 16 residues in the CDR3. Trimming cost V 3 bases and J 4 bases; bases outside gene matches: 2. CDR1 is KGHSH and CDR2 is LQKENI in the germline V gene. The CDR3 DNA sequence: TGTGCCAGCTCACCTGGACTAGCGGGAGGGGCAGATACGCAGTATTTT. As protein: CASSPGLAGGADTQYF.

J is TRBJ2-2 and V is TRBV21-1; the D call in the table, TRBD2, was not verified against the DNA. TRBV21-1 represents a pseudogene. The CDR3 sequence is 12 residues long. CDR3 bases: TGTGAGGCTAGCGATCACACCGGGGAGCTGTTTTTT. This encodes CEASDHTGELFF.

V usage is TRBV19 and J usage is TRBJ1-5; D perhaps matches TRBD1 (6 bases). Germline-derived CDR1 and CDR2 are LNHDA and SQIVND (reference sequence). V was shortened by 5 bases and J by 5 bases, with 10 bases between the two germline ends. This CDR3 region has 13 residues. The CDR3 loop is CASSDRKDQPQHF. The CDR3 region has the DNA TGTGCCAGTAGTGACAGGAAGGATCAGCCCCAGCATTTT.

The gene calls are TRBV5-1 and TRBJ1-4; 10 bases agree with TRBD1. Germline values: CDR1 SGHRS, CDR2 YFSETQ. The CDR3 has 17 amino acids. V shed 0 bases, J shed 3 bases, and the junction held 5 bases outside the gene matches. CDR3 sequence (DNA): TGCGCCAGCAGCTTGGGGCGACAGGGGGCATCTAATGAAAAACTGTTTTTT. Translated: CASSLGRQGASNEKLFF. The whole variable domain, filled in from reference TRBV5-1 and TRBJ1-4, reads KAGVTQTPRYLIKTRGQQVTLSCSPISGHRSVSWYQQTPGQGLQFLFEYFSETQRNKGNFPGRFSGRQFSNSRSEMNVSTLELGDSALYLCASSLGRQGASNEKLFFGSGTQLSVL.

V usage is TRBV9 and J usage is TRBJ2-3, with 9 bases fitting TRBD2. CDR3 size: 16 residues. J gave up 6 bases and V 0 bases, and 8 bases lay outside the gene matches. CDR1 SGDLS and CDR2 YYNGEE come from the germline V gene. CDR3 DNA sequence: TGTGCCAGCAGCGTAGGAGCTAGCGGGGCTGGGGATACGCAGTATTTT. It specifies CASSVGASGAGDTQYF.

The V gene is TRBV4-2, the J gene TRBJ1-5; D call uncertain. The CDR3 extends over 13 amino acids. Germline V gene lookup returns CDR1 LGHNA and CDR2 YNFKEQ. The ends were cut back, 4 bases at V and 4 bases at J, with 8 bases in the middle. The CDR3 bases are TGTGCCAGCAGCCCTACTAAAAATCAGCCCCAGCATTTT. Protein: CASSPTKNQPQHF.

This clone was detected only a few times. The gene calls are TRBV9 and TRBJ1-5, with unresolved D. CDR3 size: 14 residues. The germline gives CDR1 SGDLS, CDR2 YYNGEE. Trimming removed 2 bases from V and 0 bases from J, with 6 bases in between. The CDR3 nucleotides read TGTGCCAGCAGCGTTGAGGCTAGCAATCAGCCCCAGCATTTT. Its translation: CASSVEASNQPQHF.

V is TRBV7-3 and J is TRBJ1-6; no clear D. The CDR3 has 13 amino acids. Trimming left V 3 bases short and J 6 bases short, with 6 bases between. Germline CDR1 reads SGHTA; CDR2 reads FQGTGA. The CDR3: CASSFESNSPLHF. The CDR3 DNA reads TGTGCCAGCAGCTTCGAGAGTAATTCACCCCTCCACTTT.

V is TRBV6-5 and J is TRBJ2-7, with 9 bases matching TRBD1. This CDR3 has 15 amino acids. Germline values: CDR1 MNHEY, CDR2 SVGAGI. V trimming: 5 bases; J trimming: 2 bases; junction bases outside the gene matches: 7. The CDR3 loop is CASSPRDRAPYEQYF. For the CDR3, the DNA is TGTGCCAGCAGTCCCCGGGACAGGGCTCCCTACGAGCAGTACTTC.

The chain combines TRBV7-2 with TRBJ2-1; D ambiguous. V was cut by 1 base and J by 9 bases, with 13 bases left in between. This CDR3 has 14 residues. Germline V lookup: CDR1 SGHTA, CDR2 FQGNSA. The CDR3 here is CASSLGATVSEQFF. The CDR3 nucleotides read TGTGCCAGCAGCTTAGGAGCAACAGTCAGTGAGCAGTTCTTC.

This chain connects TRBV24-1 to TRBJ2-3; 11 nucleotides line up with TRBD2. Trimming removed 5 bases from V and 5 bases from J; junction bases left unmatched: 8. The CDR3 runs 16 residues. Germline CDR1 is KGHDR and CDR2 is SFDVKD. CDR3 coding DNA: TGTGCCACCAGTGGAAATAGCGGGAGGGCGGGAGATACGCAGTATTTT. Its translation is CATSGNSGRAGDTQYF.

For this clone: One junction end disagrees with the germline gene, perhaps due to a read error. CDR3: CASSLGPTSGSLF. CDR3 bases: TGCGCCAGCAGCTTGGGCCCTACTAGCGGGTCCCTCTTC. The chain is built from TRBV5-1 and TRBJ2-7; the match to TRBD2 covers 9 bases. Germline loops: CDR1 SGHRS, CDR2 YFSETQ. The CDR3 is 13 residues long.

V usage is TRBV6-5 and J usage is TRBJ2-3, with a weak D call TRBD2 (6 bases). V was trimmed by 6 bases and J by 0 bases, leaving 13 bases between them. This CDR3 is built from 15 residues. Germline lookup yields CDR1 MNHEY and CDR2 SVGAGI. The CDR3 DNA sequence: TGTGCCAGCAGCTCGAACGGGAGAAGCACAGATACGCAGTATTTT. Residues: CASSSNGRSTDTQYF.

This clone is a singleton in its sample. This CDR3 reads CASRGTGTDTQYF. DNA for the CDR3: TGTGCCAGCAGGGGGACTGGCACAGATACGCAGTATTTT. The chain is built from TRBV3-1 (or the pseudogene TRBV3-2) and TRBJ2-3; D might be TRBD2 (6 bases). V was cut by 6 bases and J by 1 base, with 8 bases left in between. Per the germline V gene, CDR1 is LGHDT and CDR2 is YNNKEL (reference sequence). CDR3 size: 13 residues.

The CDR3 bases are TGTGCCAGCAGCCAGAGGGGGCGGGATGAGCAGTTCTTC. Amino acid sequence: CASSQRGRDEQFF. The V call is TRBV3-1 (or the pseudogene TRBV3-2), the J call TRBJ2-1, with 7 bases fitting TRBD1. The CDR3 is 13 amino acids. Trimming at V came to 3 bases and at J to 8 bases, leaving 4 bases not matched to a gene. CDR1 is LGHDT and CDR2 is YNNKEL in the germline V gene (reference sequence).

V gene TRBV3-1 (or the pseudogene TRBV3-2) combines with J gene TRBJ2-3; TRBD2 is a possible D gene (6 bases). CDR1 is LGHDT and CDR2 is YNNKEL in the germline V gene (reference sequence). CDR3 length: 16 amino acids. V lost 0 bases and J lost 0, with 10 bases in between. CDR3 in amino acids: CASSQDPGSSTDTQYF. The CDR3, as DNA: TGTGCCAGCAGCCAAGACCCCGGGAGTAGCACAGATACGCAGTATTTT.

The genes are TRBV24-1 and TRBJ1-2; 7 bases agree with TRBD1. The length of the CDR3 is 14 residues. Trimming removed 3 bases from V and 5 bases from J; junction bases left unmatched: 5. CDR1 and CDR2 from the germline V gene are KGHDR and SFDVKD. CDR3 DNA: TGTGCCACCAGTGATCCCGGGACAGCATATGGCTACACCTTC. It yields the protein CATSDPGTAYGYTF.

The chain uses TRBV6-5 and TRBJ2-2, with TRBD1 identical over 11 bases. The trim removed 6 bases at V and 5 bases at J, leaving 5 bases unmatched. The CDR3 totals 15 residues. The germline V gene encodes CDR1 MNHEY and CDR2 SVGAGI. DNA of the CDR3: TGTGCCAGCAGGGCCGGGACAGGGGGGACCGGGGAGCTGTTTTTT. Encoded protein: CASRAGTGGTGELFF.

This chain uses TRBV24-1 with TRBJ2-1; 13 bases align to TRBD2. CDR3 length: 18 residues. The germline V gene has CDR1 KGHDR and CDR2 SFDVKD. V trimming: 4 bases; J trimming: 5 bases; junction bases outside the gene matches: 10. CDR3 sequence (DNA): TGTGCCACCAGTGACCGACTAGCGGGAGGCTTTGTCCACAATGAGCAGTTCTTC. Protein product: CATSDRLAGGFVHNEQFF.

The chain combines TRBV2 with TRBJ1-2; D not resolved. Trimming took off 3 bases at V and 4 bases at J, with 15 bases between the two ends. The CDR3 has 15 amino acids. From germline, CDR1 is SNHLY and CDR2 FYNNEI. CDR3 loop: CASSDNSLNLYGYTF. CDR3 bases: TGTGCCAGCAGTGATAACAGCTTAAACCTCTATGGCTACACCTTC.

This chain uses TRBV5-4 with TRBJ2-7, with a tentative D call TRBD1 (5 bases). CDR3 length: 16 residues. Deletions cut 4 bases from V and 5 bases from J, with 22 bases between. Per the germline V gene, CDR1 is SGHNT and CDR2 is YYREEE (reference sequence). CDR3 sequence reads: CASSLFPTAGPHEQYF. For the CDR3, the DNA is TGTGCCAGCAGCCTATTCCCCACCGCAGGGCCCCACGAGCAGTACTTC.

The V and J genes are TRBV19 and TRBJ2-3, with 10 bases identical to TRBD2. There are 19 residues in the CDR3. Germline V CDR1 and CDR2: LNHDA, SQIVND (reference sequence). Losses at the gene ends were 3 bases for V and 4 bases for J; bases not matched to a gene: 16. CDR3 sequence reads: CASSISSSGRPGSPDTQYF. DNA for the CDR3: TGTGCCAGTAGTATTTCGTCTAGCGGGAGACCCGGGTCCCCAGATACGCAGTATTTT.

CDR3 in amino acids: CASSTRTGPGNTIYF. CDR3 in DNA: TGTGCCAGCAGCACTAGGACAGGGCCTGGAAACACCATATATTTT. This sequence joins TRBV11-2 and TRBJ1-3; 8 positions agree with TRBD1. Per germline, CDR1 SGHAT and CDR2 FQNNGV. Losses at the gene ends were 5 bases for V and 2 bases for J; bases not matched to a gene: 5. The CDR3 has 15 amino acids.

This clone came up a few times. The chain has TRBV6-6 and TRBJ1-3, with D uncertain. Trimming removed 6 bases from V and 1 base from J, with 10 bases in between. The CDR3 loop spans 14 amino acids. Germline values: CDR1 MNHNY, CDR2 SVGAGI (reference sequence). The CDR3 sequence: CASRTYTSGNTIYF. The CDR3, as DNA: TGTGCCAGCAGGACATACACTTCTGGAAACACCATATATTTT.

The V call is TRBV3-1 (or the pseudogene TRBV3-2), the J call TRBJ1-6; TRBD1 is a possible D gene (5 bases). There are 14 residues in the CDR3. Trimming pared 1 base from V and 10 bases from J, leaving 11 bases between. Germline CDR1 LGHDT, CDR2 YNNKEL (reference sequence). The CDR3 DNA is TGTGCCAGCAGCCAAGTGGACATAAACTCACCCCTCCACTTT. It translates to CASSQVDINSPLHF.